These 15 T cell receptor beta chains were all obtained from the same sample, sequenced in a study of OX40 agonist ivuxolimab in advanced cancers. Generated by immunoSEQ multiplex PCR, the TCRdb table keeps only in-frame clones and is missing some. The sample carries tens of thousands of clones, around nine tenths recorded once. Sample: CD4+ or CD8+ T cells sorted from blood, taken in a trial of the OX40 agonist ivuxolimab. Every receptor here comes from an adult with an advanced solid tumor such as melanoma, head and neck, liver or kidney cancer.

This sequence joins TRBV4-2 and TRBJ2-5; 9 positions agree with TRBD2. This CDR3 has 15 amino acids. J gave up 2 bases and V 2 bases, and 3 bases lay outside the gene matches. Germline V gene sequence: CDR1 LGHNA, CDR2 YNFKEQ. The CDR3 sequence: CASSQLAGIQETQYF. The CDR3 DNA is TGTGCCAGCAGCCAACTAGCGGGGATTCAAGAGACCCAGTACTTC.

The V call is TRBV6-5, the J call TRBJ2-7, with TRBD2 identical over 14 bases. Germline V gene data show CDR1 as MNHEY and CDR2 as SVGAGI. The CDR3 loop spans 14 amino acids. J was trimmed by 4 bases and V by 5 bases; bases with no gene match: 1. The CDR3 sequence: CASSGTSGGYEQYF. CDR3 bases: TGTGCCAGCAGTGGGACTAGCGGGGGTTACGAGCAGTACTTC.

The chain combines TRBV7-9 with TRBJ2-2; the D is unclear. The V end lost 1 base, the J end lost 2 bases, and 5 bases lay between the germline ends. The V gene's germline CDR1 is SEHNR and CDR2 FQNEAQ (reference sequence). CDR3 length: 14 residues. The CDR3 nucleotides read TGTGCCAGCAGCTTAGTACTTAACACCGGGGAGCTGTTTTTT. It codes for CASSLVLNTGELFF.

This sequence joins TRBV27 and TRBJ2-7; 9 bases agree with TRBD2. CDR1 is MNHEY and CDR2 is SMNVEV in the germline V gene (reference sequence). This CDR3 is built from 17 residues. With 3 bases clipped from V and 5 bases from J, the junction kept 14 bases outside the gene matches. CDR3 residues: CASSFRRVAGVENEQYF. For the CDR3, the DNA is TGTGCCAGCAGTTTCCGCAGGGTAGCGGGAGTGGAAAACGAGCAGTACTTC.

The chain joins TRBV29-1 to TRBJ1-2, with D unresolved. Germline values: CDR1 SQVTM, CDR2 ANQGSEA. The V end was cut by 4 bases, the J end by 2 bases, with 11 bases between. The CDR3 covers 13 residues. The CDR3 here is CSVGPGSNYGYTF. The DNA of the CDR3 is TGCAGCGTTGGACCGGGATCCAACTATGGCTACACCTTC.

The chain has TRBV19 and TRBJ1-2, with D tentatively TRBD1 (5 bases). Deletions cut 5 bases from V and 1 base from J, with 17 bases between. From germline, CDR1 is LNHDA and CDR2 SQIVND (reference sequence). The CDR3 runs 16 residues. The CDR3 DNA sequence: TGTGCCAGTAGTCACGTAGGGGACGGGGTTAACTATGGCTACACCTTC. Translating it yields CASSHVGDGVNYGYTF.

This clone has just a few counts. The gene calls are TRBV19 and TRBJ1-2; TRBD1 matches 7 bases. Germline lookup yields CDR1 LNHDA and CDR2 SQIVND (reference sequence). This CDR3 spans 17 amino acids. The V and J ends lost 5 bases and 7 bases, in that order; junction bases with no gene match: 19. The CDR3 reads CASSGSGTADLGFGYTF. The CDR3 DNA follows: TGTGCCAGTAGTGGTTCCGGGACAGCCGACCTGGGTTTTGGCTACACCTTC.

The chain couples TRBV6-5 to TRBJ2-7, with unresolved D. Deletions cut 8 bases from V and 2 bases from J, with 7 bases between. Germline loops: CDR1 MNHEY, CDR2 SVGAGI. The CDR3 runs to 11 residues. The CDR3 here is CASGSTYEQYF. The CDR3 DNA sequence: TGTGCCAGCGGGTCGACCTACGAGCAGTACTTC.

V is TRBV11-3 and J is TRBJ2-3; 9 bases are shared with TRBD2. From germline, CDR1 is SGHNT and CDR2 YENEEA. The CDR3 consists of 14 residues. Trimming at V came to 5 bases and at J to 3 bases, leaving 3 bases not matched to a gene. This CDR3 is CASSGTSGTDTQYF. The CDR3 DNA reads TGTGCCAGCAGCGGCACTAGCGGGACAGATACGCAGTATTTT.

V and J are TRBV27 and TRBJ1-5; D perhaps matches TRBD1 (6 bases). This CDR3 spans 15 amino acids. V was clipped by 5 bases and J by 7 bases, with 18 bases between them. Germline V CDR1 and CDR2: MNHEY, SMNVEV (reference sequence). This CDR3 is CASSNSQGIIQPQHF. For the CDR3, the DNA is TGTGCCAGCAGTAACTCTCAGGGGATTATACAGCCCCAGCATTTT.

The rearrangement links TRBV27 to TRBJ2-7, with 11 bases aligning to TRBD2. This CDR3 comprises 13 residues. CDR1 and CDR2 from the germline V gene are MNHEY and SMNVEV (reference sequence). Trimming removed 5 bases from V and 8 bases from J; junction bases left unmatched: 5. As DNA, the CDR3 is TGTGCCAGCAGTGGTAGCGGGAGGGGGCAGCAGTACTTC. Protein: CASSGSGRGQQYF.

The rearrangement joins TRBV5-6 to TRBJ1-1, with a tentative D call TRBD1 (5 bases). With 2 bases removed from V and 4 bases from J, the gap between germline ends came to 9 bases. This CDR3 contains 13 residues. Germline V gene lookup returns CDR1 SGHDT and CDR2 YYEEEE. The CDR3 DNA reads TGTGCCAGCAGCTTCCAGGGTTCCACTGAAGCTTTCTTT. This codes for CASSFQGSTEAFF.

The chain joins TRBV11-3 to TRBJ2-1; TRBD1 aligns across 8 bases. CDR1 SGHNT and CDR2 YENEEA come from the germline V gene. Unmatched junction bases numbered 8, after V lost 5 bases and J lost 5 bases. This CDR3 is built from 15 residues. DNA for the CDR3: TGTGCCAGCAGCGCGGACAGGGAGTGGGACAATGAGCAGTTCTTC. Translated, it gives CASSADREWDNEQFF.

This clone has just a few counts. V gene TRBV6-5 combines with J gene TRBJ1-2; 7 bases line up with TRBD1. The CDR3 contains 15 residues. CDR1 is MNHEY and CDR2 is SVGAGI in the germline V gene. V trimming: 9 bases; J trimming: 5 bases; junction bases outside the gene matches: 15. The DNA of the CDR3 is TGTGCCAGTGGGACAGCACCCGCTACGTATTATGGCTACACCTTC. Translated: CASGTAPATYYGYTF.

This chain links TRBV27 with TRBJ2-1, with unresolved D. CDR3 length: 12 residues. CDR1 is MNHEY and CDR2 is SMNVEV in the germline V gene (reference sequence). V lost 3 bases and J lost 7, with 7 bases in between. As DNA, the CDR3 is TGTGCCAGCAGTTTTTCCCCAAATGAGCAGTTCTTC. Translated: CASSFSPNEQFF.